Below are 14 T cell receptor beta chains sequenced from a single sample in a study of shared clonotypes between healthy human individuals. The method was immunoSEQ multiplex PCR; TCRdb's version includes in-frame clones alone and lacks a portion of them. Seen here are about 96,000 clones, 60% to 75% observed once, and the top ten hold about 50%. The sequencing sample was made of memory CD8+ T cells sorted from blood. The subset was: CD45RO+ cells pooled with CCR7-negative TemRA cells. The receptor source for this set is a man aged 25-45 years in good health.

This rearrangement joins TRBV7-2 to TRBJ1-1; TRBD1 matches at 8 bases. CDR1 is SGHTA and CDR2 is FQGNSA in the germline V gene. J was trimmed by 4 bases and V by 0 bases; bases with no gene match: 7. The CDR3 consists of 16 residues. The CDR3 sequence is CASSLAQGAKGTEAFF. CDR3 nucleotides: TGTGCCAGCAGCTTAGCCCAGGGGGCGAAGGGCACTGAAGCTTTCTTT.

The CDR3 coding sequence is TGTGCCAGCTCACCGAACCGAGCCCCCTCGGGCACAGATACGCAGTATTTT. It yields the protein CASSPNRAPSGTDTQYF. The J gene is TRBJ2-3, the V gene TRBV18; no firm D call. V dropped 3 bases and J dropped 1 base, with 17 bases sitting between them. Germline V gene lookup returns CDR1 KGHSH and CDR2 LQKENI. The CDR3 covers 17 residues.

This chain joins TRBV14 and TRBJ2-2; D uncertain. Trimming removed 2 bases at V and 6 bases at J, with 10 bases between. The V gene's germline CDR1 is SGHDN and CDR2 FVKESK. CDR3 length: 14 amino acids. The CDR3 region is CASSQFILAGELFF. The CDR3 bases are TGTGCCAGCAGCCAATTTATTCTGGCCGGGGAGCTGTTTTTT.

V gene TRBV25-1 combines with J gene TRBJ1-1; tentatively, D is TRBD1 (5 bases). There are 14 residues in the CDR3. V was trimmed by 6 bases and J by 1 base, leaving 12 bases between them. Germline assignment: CDR1 MGHDK and CDR2 SYGVNS. CDR3 DNA: TGTGCCAGCAGAACCACCAGGGAGAACACTGAAGCTTTCTTT. Translated: CASRTTRENTEAFF.

Concerning this clone: Mismatch with germline at one junction end may stem from a read error. This chain uses TRBV6-5 with TRBJ2-7; the D is unclear. The CDR3 is 11 residues long. Germline lookup yields CDR1 MNHEY and CDR2 SVGAGI. Written as DNA, the CDR3 is TGTGCCACCAGTCAGTCCTACGAGCAGTACTTC. Translation gives CATSQSYEQYF.

V gene TRBV29-1 combines with J gene TRBJ1-3, with 8 nucleotides matching TRBD1. Trimming took 3 bases from V and 8 from J; bases not matched to a gene: 6. This CDR3 spans 13 amino acids. Germline assignment: CDR1 SQVTM and CDR2 ANQGSEA. The CDR3 sequence is CSVDGQGADTIYF. CDR3 DNA: TGCAGCGTTGACGGGCAGGGGGCTGACACCATATATTTT.

The chain recombines TRBV5-5 with TRBJ1-4; the D gene is possibly TRBD1 (5 bases). V was pared by 4 bases and J by 7 bases, with 11 bases between. There are 13 residues in the CDR3. The germline CDR1 and CDR2 sequences are SGHKS and YYEKEE (reference sequence). The CDR3 protein is CASSPTDGEKLFF. The CDR3 nucleotides read TGTGCCAGCAGCCCGACAGATGGTGAAAAACTGTTTTTT.

The chain carries TRBV7-6 and TRBJ2-7; D remains ambiguous. The length of the CDR3 is 12 residues. In germline, CDR1 is SGHVS, CDR2 FNYEAQ. With 2 bases removed from V and 7 bases from J, the gap between germline ends came to 9 bases. CDR3 amino acids: CASSLPLGEQYF. CDR3 DNA sequence: TGTGCCAGCAGCTTACCGTTAGGAGAGCAGTACTTC.

V is TRBV15 and J is TRBJ2-1; 7 bases match TRBD2. The J segment lost 0 bases and the V segment lost 1 base, leaving 6 bases of the junction unmatched. This CDR3 has 17 residues. Germline CDR1 reads LNHNV; CDR2 reads YYDKDF (reference sequence). The CDR3 DNA sequence: TGTGCCACCAGCAGAGCCGGGCGGGGGAGCTCCTACAATGAGCAGTTCTTC. The encoded protein is CATSRAGRGSSYNEQFF.

The chain is built from TRBV5-4 and TRBJ2-1; D call uncertain. In germline, CDR1 is SGHNT, CDR2 YYREEE (reference sequence). This CDR3 spans 14 amino acids. V lost 3 bases, J lost 1 base, and 8 bases lay in between. Here the CDR3 reads CASSSSFSYNEQFF. The CDR3, as DNA: TGTGCCAGCAGCTCCTCCTTTTCCTACAATGAGCAGTTCTTC. The whole variable domain, remainder taken from reference TRBV5-4 and TRBJ2-1, is ETGVTQSPTHLIKTRGQQVTLRCSSQSGHNTVSWYQQALGQGPQFIFQYYREEENGRGNFPPRFSGLQFPNYSSELNVNALELDDSALYLCASSSSFSYNEQFFGPGTRLTVL.

The chain is built from TRBV28 and TRBJ2-2, with 8 nucleotides matching TRBD1. Germline CDR1 is MDHEN and CDR2 is SYDVKM. V lost 7 bases to trimming and J lost 13 bases; unmatched junction nucleotides: 23. This CDR3 is built from 17 residues. CDR3: CASTPGVGRGQVRGLFF. CDR3 coding DNA: TGTGCCAGCACTCCTGGCGTTGGCAGGGGGCAAGTTCGGGGGCTGTTTTTT.

This clone is medium-sized. CDR3 loop: CAISDIDYEQYF. CDR3 DNA: TGTGCCATCAGTGATATTGACTACGAGCAGTACTTC. The chain employs TRBV10-3 and TRBJ2-7, with D hard to call. V was cut by 3 bases and J by 3 bases, with 6 bases left in between. This CDR3 is 12 amino acids long. Germline CDR1 ENHRY, CDR2 SYGVKD.

The chain uses TRBV11-2 and TRBJ2-1; 7 bases fit TRBD1. The germline V gene encodes CDR1 SGHAT and CDR2 FQNNGV. V lost 5 bases, J lost 8 bases, and 3 bases stayed unmatched. The CDR3 consists of 12 residues. CDR3 in DNA: TGTGCCAGCAGCCCGACAGGGCATGAGCAGTTCTTC. It specifies CASSPTGHEQFF.

The genes are TRBV5-6 and TRBJ1-4; maybe TRBD1 (5 bases). The ends were cut back, 5 bases at V and 10 bases at J, with 18 bases in the middle. This CDR3 is 14 amino acids long. The germline V gene has CDR1 SGHDT and CDR2 YYEEEE. The CDR3, as DNA: TGTGCCAGCAGTCCCGGGGAGGGGCTCGGAAAACTGTTTTTT. Protein: CASSPGEGLGKLFF.